This entry lists 12 T cell receptor beta chains sequenced from one sample in a study of shared clonotypes between healthy human individuals. Profiling relied on immunoSEQ multiplex PCR, and the TCRdb table lists in-frame clones only, not all of them. In the table there are some 2.3 million clones, over 85% of which are singletons. Sequencing input: naive CD4+ T cells from PBMCs. The subset: CD45RA+ positively selected. These receptors were obtained from a man aged 18 to 35 in good health. Some clones in this sample may be carry-over from other donors' samples.

V gene TRBV2 combines with J gene TRBJ1-5; D possibly corresponds to TRBD1 (6 bases). The CDR3 contains 14 residues. CDR1 is SNHLY and CDR2 is FYNNEI in the germline V gene. The V gene lost 6 bases and the J gene lost 2 bases, with 11 bases spanning the gap. The CDR3 region is CASRGTPGNQPQHF. The DNA for the CDR3 is TGTGCCAGCAGGGGGACACCCGGCAATCAGCCCCAGCATTTT.

The chain combines TRBV11-2 with TRBJ1-2; no clear D gene. There are 14 residues in the CDR3. Looked up from germline, CDR1 is SGHAT and CDR2 is FQNNGV. The V end was cut by 5 bases, the J end by 3 bases, with 13 bases between. The CDR3 sequence is CASSTKTGYYGYTF. DNA for the CDR3: TGTGCCAGCAGCACGAAGACGGGGTACTATGGCTACACCTTC.

Concerning this clone: The junction differs from germline at one of its ends, possibly a read error. The rearrangement uses TRBV7-9 and TRBJ2-7, with D possibly matching TRBD1 (6 bases). Per germline, CDR1 SEHNR and CDR2 FQNEAQ (reference sequence). This CDR3 is 12 amino acids long. This CDR3 is CASSTNSPNQGF. The CDR3 DNA reads TGTGCCAGCAGCACCAACTCCCCAAATCAGGGGTTC. The full variable domain, in which reference TRBV7-9 and TRBJ2-7 provide the parts outside the CDR3, is DTGVSQNPRHKITKRGQNVTFRCDPISEHNRLYWYRQTLGQGPEFLTYFQNEAQLEKSRLLSDRFSAERPKGSFSTLEIQRTEQGDSAMYLCASSTNSPNQGFGPGTRLTVT.

The rearrangement links TRBV7-6 to TRBJ2-3, with 8 bases that match TRBD2. The CDR3 sequence is 16 residues long. Unmatched junction bases numbered 9, after V lost 3 bases and J lost 4 bases. Germline values: CDR1 SGHVS, CDR2 FNYEAQ. CDR3 DNA: TGTGCCAGCAGCTTGGGCGGGAGGCTACACTCAGATACGCAGTATTTT. As protein: CASSLGGRLHSDTQYF.

The chain uses TRBV7-9 and TRBJ2-7, with 8 bases matching TRBD1. Germline CDR1 and CDR2: SEHNR and FQNEAQ (reference sequence). Losses at the gene ends were 9 bases for V and 2 bases for J; bases not matched to a gene: 6. The CDR3 extends over 13 amino acids. DNA for the CDR3: TGTGCCAGTCACGGACAGGGTGCCTACGAGCAGTACTTC. This codes for CASHGQGAYEQYF.

The chain couples TRBV29-1 to TRBJ2-7, with 8 nucleotides matching TRBD1. The CDR3 length is 14 residues. Germline CDR1 is SQVTM and CDR2 is ANQGSEA. V shed 6 bases and J 5 bases; nucleotides not matched to a gene: 12. The CDR3 here is CSVDSGTGVHEQYF. CDR3 in DNA: TGCAGCGTCGATTCCGGGACAGGTGTCCACGAGCAGTACTTC.

This chain links TRBV7-8 with TRBJ1-4, with D uncertain. Trimming shortened V by 1 base and J by 7 bases, and 7 bases separated the two germline ends. Germline V gives CDR1 SGHVS, CDR2 FQNEAQ. The CDR3 is 13 amino acids. The CDR3 is CASSLGPAEKLFF. CDR3 bases: TGTGCCAGCAGCTTAGGGCCGGCTGAAAAACTGTTTTTT.

As for this clone: This same CDR3 is encoded by further DNA sequences in the sample. The chain has TRBV28 and TRBJ1-5; a possible D gene is TRBD1 (5 bases). Germline lookup yields CDR1 MDHEN and CDR2 SYDVKM. V gave up 4 bases and J gave up 0 bases, with 7 bases separating them. The CDR3 loop spans 14 amino acids. CDR3 sequence reads: CASSSGGSNQPQHF. The DNA for the CDR3 is TGTGCCAGCAGTTCGGGGGGTAGCAATCAGCCCCAGCATTTT.

This clone was seen only once. V usage is TRBV29-1 and J usage is TRBJ2-1; TRBD2 aligns across 11 bases. This CDR3 spans 17 amino acids. J gave up 2 bases and V 4 bases, and 10 bases lay outside the gene matches. Germline assignment: CDR1 SQVTM and CDR2 ANQGSEA. Here the CDR3 DNA reads TGCAGCGTTGGGGGACTAGCGGAGGTGGGAACCTACAATGAGCAGTTCTTC. Translation: CSVGGLAEVGTYNEQFF.

DNA for the CDR3: TGTGCCAGCAGTCAAGGGTCGCCTGGAAACACCATATATTTT. It yields the protein CASSQGSPGNTIYF. This sequence joins TRBV28 and TRBJ1-3; no clear D. The germline V gene encodes CDR1 MDHEN and CDR2 SYDVKM. This CDR3 region has 14 residues. V lost 5 bases and J 2 bases, leaving 10 bases between the germline ends.

V and J are TRBV5-1 and TRBJ1-1, with a tentative D call TRBD1 (5 bases). The CDR3 is 16 residues long. Trimming removed 4 bases from V and 1 base from J, with 17 bases in between. Germline assignment: CDR1 SGHRS and CDR2 YFSETQ. DNA for the CDR3: TGCGCCAGCAGCCTAAGAGCGGGACCTACGAACACTGAAGCTTTCTTT. Protein: CASSLRAGPTNTEAFF.

V and J are TRBV10-1 and TRBJ2-7; 7 nucleotides match TRBD1. Trimming cost V 5 bases and J 6 bases; bases outside gene matches: 7. CDR3 size: 13 residues. From germline, CDR1 is WNHNN and CDR2 SYGVQD (reference sequence). DNA for the CDR3: TGCGCCAGCAGTAGGGACAGCCGCGGCGAGCAGTACTTC. Translating gives CASSRDSRGEQYF.